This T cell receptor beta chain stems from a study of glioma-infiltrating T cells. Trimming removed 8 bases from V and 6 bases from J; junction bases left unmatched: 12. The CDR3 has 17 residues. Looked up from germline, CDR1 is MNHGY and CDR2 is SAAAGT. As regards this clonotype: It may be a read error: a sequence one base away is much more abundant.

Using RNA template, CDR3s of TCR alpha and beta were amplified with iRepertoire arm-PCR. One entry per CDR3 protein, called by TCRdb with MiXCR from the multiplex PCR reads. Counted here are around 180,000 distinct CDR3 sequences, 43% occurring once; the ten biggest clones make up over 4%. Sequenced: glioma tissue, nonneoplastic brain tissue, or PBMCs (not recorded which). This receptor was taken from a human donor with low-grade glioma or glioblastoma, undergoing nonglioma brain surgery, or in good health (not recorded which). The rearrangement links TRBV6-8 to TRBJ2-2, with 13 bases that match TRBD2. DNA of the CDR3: TGTGCCAGCGAAAAAGGACTAGCGGGAGACTTTGCCGGGGAGCTGTTTTTT. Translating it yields CASEKGLAGDFAGELFF.